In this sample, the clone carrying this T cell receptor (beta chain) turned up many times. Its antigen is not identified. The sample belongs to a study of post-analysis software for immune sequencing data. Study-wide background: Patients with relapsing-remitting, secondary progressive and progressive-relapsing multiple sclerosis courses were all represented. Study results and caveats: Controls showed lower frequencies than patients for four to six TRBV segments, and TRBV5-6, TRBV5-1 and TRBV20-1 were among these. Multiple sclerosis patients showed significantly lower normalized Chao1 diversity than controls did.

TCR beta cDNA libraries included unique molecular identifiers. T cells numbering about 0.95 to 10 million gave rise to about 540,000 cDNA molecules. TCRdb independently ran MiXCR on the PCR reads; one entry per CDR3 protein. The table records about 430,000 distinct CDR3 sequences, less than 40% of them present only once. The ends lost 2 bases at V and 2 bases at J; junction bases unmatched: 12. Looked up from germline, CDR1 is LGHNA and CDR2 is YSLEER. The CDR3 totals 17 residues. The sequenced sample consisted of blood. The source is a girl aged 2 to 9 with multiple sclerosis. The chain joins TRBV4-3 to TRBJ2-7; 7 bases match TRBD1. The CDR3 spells CASSQTGDIASAYEQYF. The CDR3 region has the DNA TGCGCCAGCAGCCAAACAGGGGACATTGCCTCCGCCTACGAGCAGTACTTC.